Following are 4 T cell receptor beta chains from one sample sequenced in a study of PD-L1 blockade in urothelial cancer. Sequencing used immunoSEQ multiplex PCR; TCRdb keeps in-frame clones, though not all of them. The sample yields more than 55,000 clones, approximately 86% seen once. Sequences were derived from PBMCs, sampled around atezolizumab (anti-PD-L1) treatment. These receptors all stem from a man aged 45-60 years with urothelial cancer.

The CDR3 nucleotides are TGTGCCAGCAGTTACCGCCTAGCAGGTTCCTACAATGAGCAGTTCTTC. It specifies CASSYRLAGSYNEQFF. The gene calls are TRBV6-5 and TRBJ2-1; the D gene is possibly TRBD2 (5 bases). Germline CDR1 and CDR2: MNHEY and SVGAGI. CDR3 size: 16 residues. The ends were cut back, 2 bases at V and 1 base at J, with 12 bases in the middle.

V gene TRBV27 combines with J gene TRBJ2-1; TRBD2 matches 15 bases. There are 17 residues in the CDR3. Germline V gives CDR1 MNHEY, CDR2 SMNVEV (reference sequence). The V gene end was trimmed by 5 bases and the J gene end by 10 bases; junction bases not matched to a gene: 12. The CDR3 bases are TGTGCCAGCAGTCCCTGGACTAGCGGGAGGGCCCGTTGGGAGCAGTTCTTC. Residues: CASSPWTSGRARWEQFF.

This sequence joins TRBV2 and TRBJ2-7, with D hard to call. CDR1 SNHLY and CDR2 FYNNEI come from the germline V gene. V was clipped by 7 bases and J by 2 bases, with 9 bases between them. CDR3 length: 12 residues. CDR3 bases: TGTGCCAGCAAACAAGAGGCCTACGAGCAGTACTTC. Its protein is CASKQEAYEQYF.

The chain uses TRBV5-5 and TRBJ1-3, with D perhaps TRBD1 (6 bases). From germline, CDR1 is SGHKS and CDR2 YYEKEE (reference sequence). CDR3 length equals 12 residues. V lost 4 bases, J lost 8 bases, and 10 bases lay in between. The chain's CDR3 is CASSKGVDTIYF. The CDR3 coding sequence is TGTGCCAGCAGCAAGGGGGTAGACACCATATATTTT.